This TCR beta chain was recorded in a study of blood T cell repertoires in COVID-19. For the study at large: COVID-19 samples from acute and convalescent phases originated in the United States, Italy and Spain. PBMCs, B-cell-depleted T cells, or T cells provided the cDNA or gDNA that made up the material.

Per the study methods: Reference gene primer amplification yielded estimated nucleated cell counts. Profiled with immunoSEQ multiplex PCR; TCRdb holds only in-frame clones, not every one. That table gives V, J and clone size, and the DNA gave D and trimming. The sample lists more than 75,000 clones, approximately 90% seen once, with approximately 4.8% in the top ten. This clonotype was obtained from an elderly woman with active COVID-19. The sequenced material came from peripheral blood.

In DNA form, the CDR3 reads TGCAGTGCTGATCAGGGGAATGAGCAGTTCTTC. Its protein product is CSADQGNEQFF. This sequence joins TRBV20-1 and TRBJ2-1; weak D call: TRBD1 (6 bases). Trimming took off 5 bases at V and 7 bases at J, with 9 bases between the two ends. The CDR3 is 11 residues long. Germline V lookup: CDR1 DFQATT, CDR2 SNEGSKA (reference sequence).